The 10 T cell receptor beta chains below come from one sample, sequenced in a study of blood T cell repertoires in COVID-19. Libraries were prepared by immunoSEQ multiplex PCR; TCRdb keeps only in-frame clonotypes and omits some of them. Here the sample spans some 410,000 clones, roughly 90% being singletons. Sequences were obtained from PBMCs or T cells enriched from blood (not recorded which). The receptors come from a woman in her twenties or thirties with acute COVID-19.

The gene calls are TRBV4-1 and TRBJ2-7, with 10 bases that match TRBD1. CDR3 size: 17 residues. Germline V gene sequence: CDR1 MGHRA, CDR2 YSYEKL. Trimming took 6 bases from V and 1 from J; bases not matched to a gene: 12. The CDR3 sequence is CASSQFPGTGESYEQYF. In nucleotides, the CDR3 is TGCGCCAGCAGTCAATTTCCCGGGACAGGGGAGTCCTACGAGCAGTACTTC.

V is TRBV7-3 and J is TRBJ2-4, with 7 nucleotides matching TRBD1. Germline V gene lookup returns CDR1 SGHTA and CDR2 FQGTGA. Unmatched junction bases numbered 4, after V lost 6 bases and J lost 2 bases. This CDR3 is built from 14 residues. The CDR3 loop reads CASRETGTKNIQYF. The CDR3 DNA sequence: TGTGCCAGCAGAGAGACAGGGACCAAAAACATTCAGTACTTC.

The chain recombines TRBV10-3 with TRBJ2-5, with TRBD1 matching over 8 bases. The CDR3 has 16 residues. V lost 3 bases, J lost 5 bases, and 11 bases stayed unmatched. In germline, CDR1 is ENHRY, CDR2 SYGVKD. DNA for the CDR3: TGTGCCATCAGTGATCTGGTACAGGGGGGCAGGGAGACCCAGTACTTC. The encoded protein is CAISDLVQGGRETQYF.

The chain links TRBV28 to TRBJ1-6; the match to TRBD1 covers 8 bases. Germline CDR1 and CDR2: MDHEN and SYDVKM. The CDR3 extends over 18 amino acids. V trimming: 6 bases; J trimming: 8 bases; junction bases outside the gene matches: 18. The DNA of the CDR3 is TGTGCCAGCAGATCCATAGGGGACAGGCCCACGGGGGATTCACCCCTCCACTTT. Translation gives CASRSIGDRPTGDSPLHF.

The chain joins TRBV4-1 to TRBJ1-3; 7 bases are a match to TRBD1. Germline assignment: CDR1 MGHRA and CDR2 YSYEKL. With V trimmed by 5 bases and J by 0 bases, 4 bases remained unmatched. This CDR3 is built from 15 residues. The CDR3 sequence: CASSLGQRSGNTIYF. The CDR3 DNA reads TGCGCCAGCAGCTTGGGACAGCGCTCTGGAAACACCATATATTTT.

This chain links TRBV24-1 with TRBJ1-2, with 8 bases lining up with TRBD1. The V and J ends lost 4 bases and 1 base, in that order; junction bases with no gene match: 13. This CDR3 contains 18 residues. CDR1 is KGHDR, CDR2 SFDVKD, per germline. The CDR3 DNA sequence: TGTGCCACCAGTGACCCGGGACAGGCTTCTAGGAGTAACTATGGCTACACCTTC. The encoded protein is CATSDPGQASRSNYGYTF.

The rearrangement uses TRBV6-5 and TRBJ1-4; no definite D call. Germline V gene sequence: CDR1 MNHEY, CDR2 SVGAGI. V was trimmed by 5 bases and J by 0 bases, leaving 10 bases between them. The CDR3 length is 15 residues. The CDR3 DNA sequence: TGTGCCAGCAGTCGCAACAGAGCAACTAATGAAAAACTGTTTTTT. It yields the protein CASSRNRATNEKLFF.

This clone has more than one count but fewer than ten. The rearrangement uses TRBV28 and TRBJ1-2, with TRBD1 matching 10 bases. J was trimmed by 7 bases and V by 2 bases; bases with no gene match: 4. The CDR3 runs 14 residues. The germline V gene has CDR1 MDHEN and CDR2 SYDVKM. The CDR3 DNA follows: TGTGCCAGCAGTTTAGACAGGGGGCTTGGTGGCTACACCTTC. It encodes CASSLDRGLGGYTF.

The CDR3 bases are TGTGCCAGCAGCCTGACGGAGACGCTGAACACTGAAGCTTTCTTT. Amino acids: CASSLTETLNTEAFF. The chain is built from TRBV7-2 and TRBJ1-1; D is unclear. The CDR3 consists of 15 residues. Germline V gene sequence: CDR1 SGHTA, CDR2 FQGNSA. Trimming cost V 5 bases and J 0 bases, with 13 bases left between them.

The chain recombines TRBV20-1 with TRBJ1-2; 9 nucleotides line up with TRBD1. Germline V gene sequence: CDR1 DFQATT, CDR2 SNEGSKA (reference sequence). V shed 6 bases, J shed 5 bases, and the junction held 10 bases outside the gene matches. This CDR3 has 14 residues. CDR3 amino acids: CSASPGQGNYGYTF. The CDR3, as DNA: TGCAGTGCGAGTCCGGGACAGGGCAATTATGGCTACACCTTC.